The present TCR beta chain was sequenced within a study of Graves' ophthalmopathy and Graves' hyperthyroidism. Amplification from RNA transcripts yielded the TCR beta CDR3 regions. An opening RT-PCR round employed HTBI primers and preceded a second-round multiplex PCR. TCRdb ran MiXCR on the multiplex PCR reads and lists one entry per CDR3 protein. This sample yields just over 600,000 distinct CDR3 sequences, of which 20% to 25% are seen a single time; more than 5.5% belongs to the top ten. The stable label applied to hyperthyroidism with no ophthalmopathy within 18 months of follow-up. The sample holds a few counts of this clonotype. Germline lookup yields CDR1 MNHEY and CDR2 SMNVEV (reference sequence). Trimming took off 6 bases at V and 4 bases at J, with 16 bases between the two ends. This CDR3 region has 14 residues.

Specimen: peripheral blood. This clonotype originated in a woman aged 18-35 years with stable Graves' hyperthyroidism. Some clones in this sample may be carry-over from other donors' samples. The chain is built from TRBV27 and TRBJ2-7; perhaps TRBD2 as D (5 bases). DNA for the CDR3: TGTGCCAGCAGCAAAGCGGACGGAATTTACGAGCAGTACTTC. Its protein product is CASSKADGIYEQYF.